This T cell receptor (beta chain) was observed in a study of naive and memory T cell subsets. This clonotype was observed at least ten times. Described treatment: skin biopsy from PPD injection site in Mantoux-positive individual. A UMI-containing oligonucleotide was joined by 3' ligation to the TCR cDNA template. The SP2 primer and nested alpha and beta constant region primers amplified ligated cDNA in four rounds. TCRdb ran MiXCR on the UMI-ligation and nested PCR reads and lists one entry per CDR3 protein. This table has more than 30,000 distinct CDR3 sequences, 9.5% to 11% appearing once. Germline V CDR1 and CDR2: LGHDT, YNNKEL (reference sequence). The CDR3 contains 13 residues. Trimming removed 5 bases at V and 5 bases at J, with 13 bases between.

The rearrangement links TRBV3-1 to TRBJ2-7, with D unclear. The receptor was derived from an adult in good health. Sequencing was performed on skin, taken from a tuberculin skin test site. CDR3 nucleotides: TGTGCCAGCAGCTTGCCCCCAATCCACGAGCAGTACTTC. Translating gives CASSLPPIHEQYF.